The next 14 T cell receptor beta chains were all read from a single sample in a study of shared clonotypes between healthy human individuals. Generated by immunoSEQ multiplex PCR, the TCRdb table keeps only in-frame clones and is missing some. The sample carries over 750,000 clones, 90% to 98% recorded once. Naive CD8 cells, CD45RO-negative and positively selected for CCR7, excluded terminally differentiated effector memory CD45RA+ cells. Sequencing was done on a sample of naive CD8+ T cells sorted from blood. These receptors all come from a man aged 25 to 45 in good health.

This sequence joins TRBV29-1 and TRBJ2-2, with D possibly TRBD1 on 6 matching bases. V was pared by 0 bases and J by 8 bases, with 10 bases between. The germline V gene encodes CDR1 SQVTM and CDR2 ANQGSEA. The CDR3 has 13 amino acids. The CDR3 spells CSVEDRGGGELFF. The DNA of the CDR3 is TGCAGCGTTGAAGATCGAGGGGGTGGGGAGCTGTTTTTT.

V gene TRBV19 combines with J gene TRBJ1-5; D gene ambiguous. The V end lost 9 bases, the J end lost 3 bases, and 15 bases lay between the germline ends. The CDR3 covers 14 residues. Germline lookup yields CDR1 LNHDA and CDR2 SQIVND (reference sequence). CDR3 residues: CASHGEGYNQPQHF. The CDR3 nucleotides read TGTGCCAGCCACGGTGAGGGTTACAATCAGCCCCAGCATTTT.

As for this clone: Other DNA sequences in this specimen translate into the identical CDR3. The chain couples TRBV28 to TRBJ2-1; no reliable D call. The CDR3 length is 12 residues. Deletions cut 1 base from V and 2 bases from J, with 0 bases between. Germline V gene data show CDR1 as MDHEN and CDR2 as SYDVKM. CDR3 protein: CASSLSYNEQFF. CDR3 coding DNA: TGTGCCAGCAGTTTATCCTACAATGAGCAGTTCTTC.

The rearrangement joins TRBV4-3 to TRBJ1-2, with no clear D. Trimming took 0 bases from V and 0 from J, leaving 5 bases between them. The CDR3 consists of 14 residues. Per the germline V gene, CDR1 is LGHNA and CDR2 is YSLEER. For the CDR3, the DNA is TGCGCCAGCAGCCAAGACAGTACTAACTATGGCTACACCTTC. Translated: CASSQDSTNYGYTF.

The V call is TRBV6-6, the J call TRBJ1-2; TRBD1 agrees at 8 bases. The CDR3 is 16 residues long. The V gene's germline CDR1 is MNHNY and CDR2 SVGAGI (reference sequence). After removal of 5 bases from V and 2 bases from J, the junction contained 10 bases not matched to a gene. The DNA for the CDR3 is TGTGCCAGCAGTGTGACGAGGACAGGGCCCAACTATGGCTACACCTTC. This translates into CASSVTRTGPNYGYTF.

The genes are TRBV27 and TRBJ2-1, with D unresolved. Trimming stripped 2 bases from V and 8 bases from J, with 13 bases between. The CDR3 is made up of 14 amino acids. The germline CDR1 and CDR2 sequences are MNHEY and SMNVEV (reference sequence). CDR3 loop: CASSLMETRDEQFF. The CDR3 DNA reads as TGTGCCAGCAGTTTAATGGAAACACGGGATGAGCAGTTCTTC.

This chain's CDR3 is CSVEDRVYGYTF. The CDR3, as DNA: TGCAGCGTCGAGGACAGGGTATATGGCTACACCTTC. The gene calls are TRBV29-1 and TRBJ1-2, with 8 bases that match TRBD1. The CDR3 sequence is 12 residues long. CDR1 is SQVTM, CDR2 ANQGSEA, per germline. Losses at the gene ends were 6 bases for V and 5 bases for J; bases not matched to a gene: 5.

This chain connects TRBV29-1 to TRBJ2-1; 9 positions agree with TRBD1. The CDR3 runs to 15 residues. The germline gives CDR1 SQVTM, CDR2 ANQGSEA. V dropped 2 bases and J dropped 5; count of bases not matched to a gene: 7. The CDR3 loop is CSVEPRDRENNEQFF. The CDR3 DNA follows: TGCAGCGTTGAACCCCGGGACAGGGAGAACAATGAGCAGTTCTTC.

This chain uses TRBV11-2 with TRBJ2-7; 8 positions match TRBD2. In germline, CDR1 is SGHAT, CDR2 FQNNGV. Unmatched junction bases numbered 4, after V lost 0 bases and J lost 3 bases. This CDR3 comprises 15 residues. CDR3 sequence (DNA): TGTGCCAGCAGCTTAGATCCGGGACTAGTCTACGAGCAGTACTTC. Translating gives CASSLDPGLVYEQYF.

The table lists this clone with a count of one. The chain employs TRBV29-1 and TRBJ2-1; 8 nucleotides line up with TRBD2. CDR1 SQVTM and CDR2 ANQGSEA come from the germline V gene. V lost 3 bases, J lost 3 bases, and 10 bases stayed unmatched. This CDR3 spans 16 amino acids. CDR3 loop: CSVDGASGRYYNEQFF. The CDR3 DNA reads TGCAGCGTTGACGGAGCTAGCGGGCGCTACTACAATGAGCAGTTCTTC.

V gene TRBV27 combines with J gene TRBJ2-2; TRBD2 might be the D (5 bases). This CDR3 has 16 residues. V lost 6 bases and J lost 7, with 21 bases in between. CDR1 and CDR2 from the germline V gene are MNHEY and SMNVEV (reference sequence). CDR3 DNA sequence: TGTGCCAGCAGCATTTTTTTGGGAGAATTGATCGGGGAGCTGTTTTTT. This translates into CASSIFLGELIGELFF.

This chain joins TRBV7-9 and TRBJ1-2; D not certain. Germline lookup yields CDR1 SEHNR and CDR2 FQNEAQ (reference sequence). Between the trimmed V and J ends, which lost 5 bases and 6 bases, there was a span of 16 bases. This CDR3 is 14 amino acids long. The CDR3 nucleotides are TGTGCCAGCAGCGACCGCTCGGGATTGGATGGCTACACCTTC. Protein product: CASSDRSGLDGYTF.

CDR3 in amino acids: CASSQGGIPYEQYF. The CDR3 DNA reads TGCGCCAGCAGCCAAGGAGGGATCCCCTACGAGCAGTACTTC. The chain has TRBV4-1 and TRBJ2-7; D perhaps matches TRBD2 (5 bases). V shed 1 base and J shed 2 bases, with 9 bases lying between them. Germline loops: CDR1 MGHRA, CDR2 YSYEKL. The CDR3 covers 14 residues.

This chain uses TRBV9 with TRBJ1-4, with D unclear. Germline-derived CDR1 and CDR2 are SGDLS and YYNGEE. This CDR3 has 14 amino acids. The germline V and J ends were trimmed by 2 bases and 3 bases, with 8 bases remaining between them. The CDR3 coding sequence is TGTGCCAGCAGCGTGGGGATTTCTAATGAAAAACTGTTTTTT. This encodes CASSVGISNEKLFF.